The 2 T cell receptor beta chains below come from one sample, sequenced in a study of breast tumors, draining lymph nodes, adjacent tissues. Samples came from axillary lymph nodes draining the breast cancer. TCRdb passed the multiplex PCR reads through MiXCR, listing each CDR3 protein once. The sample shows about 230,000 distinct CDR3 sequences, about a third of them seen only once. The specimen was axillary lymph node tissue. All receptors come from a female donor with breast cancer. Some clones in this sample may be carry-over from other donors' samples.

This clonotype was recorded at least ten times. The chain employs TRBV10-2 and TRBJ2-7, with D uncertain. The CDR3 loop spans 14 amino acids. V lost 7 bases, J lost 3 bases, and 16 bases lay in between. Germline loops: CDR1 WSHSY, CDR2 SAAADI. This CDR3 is CASMTATVDYEQYF. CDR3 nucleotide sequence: TGCGCCAGCATGACTGCGACGGTAGACTACGAGCAGTACTTC.

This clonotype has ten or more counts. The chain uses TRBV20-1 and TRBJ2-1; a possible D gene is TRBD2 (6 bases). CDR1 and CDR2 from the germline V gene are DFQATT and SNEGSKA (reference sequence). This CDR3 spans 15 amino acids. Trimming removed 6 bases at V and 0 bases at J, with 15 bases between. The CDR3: CSAPGLQSSYNEQFF. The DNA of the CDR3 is TGCAGTGCACCGGGACTCCAGAGCTCCTACAATGAGCAGTTCTTC.